These T cell receptor beta chains were read from a single sample in a study of shared clonotypes between healthy human individuals. The protocol was immunoSEQ multiplex PCR, while the TCRdb copy is restricted to in-frame clones and leaves out a portion. The table shows about 1 million clones, with about 80% occurring only once. Sample: memory CD4+ T cells sorted from blood. All receptors derive from a young man in good health. Each CDR3 is given with its conserved first and last residue. D genes are given only for firm matches. The size entry is marked missing in some rows and otherwise reads once, few, many or a size class.

d_gene: .
v_gene: TRBV27
abundance: .
len: 16
j_gene: TRBJ2-7
CDR3aa: CASSLFWTLSSYEQYF
CDR3nt: TGTGCCAGCAGTCTATTCTGGACTTTGAGCTCCTACGAGCAGTACTTC

d_gene: .
v_gene: TRBV9
abundance: .
len: 13
j_gene: TRBJ2-7
CDR3aa: CASSVGTLGEQYF
CDR3nt: TGTGCCAGCAGCGTGGGGACATTGGGAGAGCAGTACTTC

d_gene: TRBD1
v_gene: TRBV6-5
abundance: .
len: 14
j_gene: TRBJ1-5
CDR3aa: CASQRDRGWQPQHF
CDR3nt: TGTGCCAGCCAGAGGGACAGGGGGTGGCAGCCCCAGCATTTT

d_gene: .
v_gene: TRBV19
abundance: .
len: 18
j_gene: TRBJ2-3
CDR3aa: CASSYNGPPAIGADTQYF
CDR3nt: TGTGCCAGTAGTTATAACGGGCCCCCAGCGATCGGGGCAGATACGCAGTATTTT

d_gene: .
v_gene: TRBV7-9
abundance: .
len: 13
j_gene: TRBJ1-1
CDR3aa: CASSHIGAAEAFF
CDR3nt: TGTGCCAGCAGCCACATAGGGGCCGCTGAAGCTTTCTTT

d_gene: TRBD2
v_gene: TRBV5-1
abundance: .
len: 16
j_gene: TRBJ2-5
CDR3aa: CASSLVLAGGQETQYF
CDR3nt: TGCGCCAGCAGCTTGGTGTTAGCGGGAGGGCAAGAGACCCAGTACTTC

d_gene: TRBD1
v_gene: TRBV5-1
abundance: .
len: 14
j_gene: TRBJ2-7
CDR3aa: CASSFSQGVYEQYF
CDR3nt: TGCGCCAGCAGCTTCTCACAGGGGGTGTACGAGCAGTACTTC

d_gene: TRBD1
v_gene: TRBV30
abundance: .
len: 15
j_gene: TRBJ1-4
CDR3aa: CAWCKGQGINEKLFF
CDR3nt: TGTGCCTGGTGTAAGGGACAGGGGATTAATGAAAAACTGTTTTTT

d_gene: .
v_gene: TRBV30
abundance: .
len: 14
j_gene: TRBJ2-5
CDR3aa: CAWSEGGPQETQYF
CDR3nt: TGTGCCTGGAGTGAGGGGGGGCCGCAAGAGACCCAGTACTTC

d_gene: .
v_gene: TRBV2
abundance: .
len: 15
j_gene: TRBJ1-3
CDR3aa: CASSGGFSSGNTIYF
CDR3nt: TGTGCCAGCAGTGGAGGCTTCAGCTCTGGAAACACCATATATTTT

d_gene: TRBD1
v_gene: TRBV11-2
abundance: .
len: 14
j_gene: TRBJ1-2
CDR3aa: CASSLPTGWQGYTF
CDR3nt: TGTGCCAGCAGCTTGCCGACAGGGTGGCAGGGCTACACCTTC

d_gene: .
v_gene: TRBV7-6
abundance: .
len: 14
j_gene: TRBJ1-2
CDR3aa: CASRPQGTGYGYTF
CDR3nt: TGTGCCAGCAGACCCCAGGGGACGGGCTATGGCTACACCTTC

d_gene: .
v_gene: TRBV5-4
abundance: .
len: 15
j_gene: TRBJ1-1
CDR3aa: CASSLETHMNTEAFF
CDR3nt: TGTGCCAGCAGCTTGGAGACCCATATGAACACTGAAGCTTTCTTT

d_gene: .
v_gene: TRBV11-2
abundance: .
len: 15
j_gene: TRBJ2-5
CDR3aa: CASSSSSGYQETQYF
CDR3nt: TGTGCCAGCAGCTCCAGTAGCGGCTATCAAGAGACCCAGTACTTC

d_gene: TRBD1
v_gene: TRBV6-5
abundance: .
len: 13
j_gene: TRBJ2-5
CDR3aa: CASRRTGEETQYF
CDR3nt: TGTGCCAGCCGTCGTACAGGGGAAGAGACCCAGTACTTC

d_gene: .
v_gene: TRBV27
abundance: once
len: 15
j_gene: TRBJ2-7
CDR3aa: CASSLIGTAAYEQYF
CDR3nt: TGTGCCAGCAGTTTAATTGGGACTGCCGCCTACGAGCAGTACTTC

d_gene: TRBD1
v_gene: TRBV2
abundance: .
len: 15
j_gene: TRBJ2-2
CDR3aa: CASTRDSPYTGELFF
CDR3nt: TGTGCCAGCACACGGGACAGTCCATACACCGGGGAGCTGTTTTTT

d_gene: TRBD2
v_gene: TRBV5-1
abundance: .
len: 14
j_gene: TRBJ2-2
CDR3aa: CASQAGGLTGELFF
CDR3nt: TGCGCCAGCCAGGCGGGAGGACTTACCGGGGAGCTGTTTTTT

d_gene: .
v_gene: TRBV19
abundance: .
len: 14
j_gene: TRBJ1-2
CDR3aa: CASSSGQPGRGYTF
CDR3nt: TGTGCCAGTAGTAGTGGACAACCCGGGAGGGGCTACACCTTC

d_gene: TRBD2
v_gene: TRBV4-1
abundance: .
len: 17
j_gene: TRBJ2-1
CDR3aa: CASSQEIRASGSYEQFF
CDR3nt: TGCGCCAGCAGCCAAGAAATCCGGGCTAGCGGGAGCTATGAGCAGTTCTTC

d_gene: .
v_gene: TRBV28
abundance: .
len: 16
j_gene: TRBJ1-5
CDR3aa: CASSLGRVNSNQPQHF
CDR3nt: TGTGCCAGCAGTTTAGGGAGGGTAAATAGCAATCAGCCCCAGCATTTT

d_gene: TRBD1
v_gene: TRBV4-1
abundance: once
len: 18
j_gene: TRBJ1-1
CDR3aa: CASSQGGGRLGPEQEGPF
CDR3nt: TGCGCCAGCAGCCAAGGAGGGGGCCGCCTCGGTCCCGAACAAGAGGGCCCATTT

d_gene: TRBD1
v_gene: TRBV30
abundance: .
len: 13
j_gene: TRBJ1-1
CDR3aa: CARNSGTGVEAFF
CDR3nt: TGTGCCCGGAACTCCGGGACAGGGGTTGAAGCTTTCTTT

d_gene: TRBD1
v_gene: TRBV7-2
abundance: .
len: 15
j_gene: TRBJ2-7
CDR3aa: CASSIRQGQSYEQYF
CDR3nt: TGTGCCAGCAGCATCCGACAGGGCCAATCCTACGAGCAGTACTTC

d_gene: .
v_gene: TRBV5-4
abundance: .
len: 16
j_gene: TRBJ2-7
CDR3aa: CASSLGGSSASYEQYF
CDR3nt: TGTGCCAGCAGCTTGGGGGGGTCTAGCGCAAGCTACGAGCAGTACTTC

d_gene: .
v_gene: TRBV7-7
abundance: once
len: 13
j_gene: TRBJ2-7
CDR3aa: CASSNNMGGEQYF
CDR3nt: TGTGCTAGCAGCAATAATATGGGAGGCGAGCAGTACTTC

d_gene: .
v_gene: TRBV6-6
abundance: .
len: 14
j_gene: TRBJ2-7
CDR3aa: CASSYSIGNYEQYF
CDR3nt: TGTGCCAGCAGTTACTCGATAGGCAACTACGAGCAGTACTTC

d_gene: TRBD1
v_gene: TRBV5-1
abundance: many
len: 13
j_gene: TRBJ1-1
CDR3aa: CASTRTGETEAFF
CDR3nt: TGCGCCAGCACCCGCACAGGGGAAACTGAAGCTTTCTTT

d_gene: .
v_gene: TRBV6-1
abundance: .
len: 15
j_gene: TRBJ2-5
CDR3aa: CASSVFSGPEGTQYF
CDR3nt: TGTGCCAGCAGTGTCTTCAGTGGGCCAGAGGGGACCCAGTACTTC

d_gene: TRBD2
v_gene: TRBV15
abundance: .
len: 15
j_gene: TRBJ2-7
CDR3aa: CATSRASGSNSEQYF
CDR3nt: TGTGCCACCAGCAGAGCTAGCGGGAGTAACTCCGAGCAGTACTTC

d_gene: .
v_gene: TRBV27
abundance: .
len: 13
j_gene: TRBJ2-2
CDR3aa: CASSLAGAGELFF
CDR3nt: TGTGCCAGCAGTTTAGCAGGGGCCGGGGAGCTGTTTTTT

d_gene: TRBD1
v_gene: TRBV5-4
abundance: .
len: 15
j_gene: TRBJ1-2
CDR3aa: CASSSGTVFNYGYTF
CDR3nt: TGTGCCAGCAGCTCCGGGACAGTATTTAACTATGGCTACACCTTC

d_gene: .
v_gene: TRBV5-8
abundance: .
len: 16
j_gene: TRBJ2-7
CDR3aa: CASSLAWGGLAYEQYF
CDR3nt: TGTGCCAGCAGCTTGGCCTGGGGGGGGCTTGCCTACGAGCAGTACTTC

d_gene: TRBD1
v_gene: TRBV28
abundance: .
len: 16
j_gene: TRBJ1-2
CDR3aa: CASSPPPDRVAVGYTF
CDR3nt: TGTGCCAGCAGCCCCCCCCCGGACAGGGTAGCGGTTGGCTACACCTTC

d_gene: .
v_gene: TRBV18
abundance: few
len: 14
j_gene: TRBJ2-7
CDR3aa: CASSPSGGRGEQYF
CDR3nt: TGTGCCAGCTCACCTTCCGGGGGCAGGGGCGAGCAGTACTTC

d_gene: .
v_gene: TRBV6-1
abundance: .
len: 15
j_gene: TRBJ2-1
CDR3aa: CASSEALGREYEQFF
CDR3nt: TGTGCCAGCAGTGAAGCGCTGGGCAGGGAGTATGAGCAGTTCTTC

d_gene: .
v_gene: TRBV19
abundance: .
len: 17
j_gene: TRBJ1-2
CDR3aa: CASKRRWSPGHNYGYTF
CDR3nt: TGTGCCAGTAAGAGACGGTGGAGCCCAGGCCATAACTATGGCTACACCTTC

d_gene: .
v_gene: TRBV6-6
abundance: .
len: 16
j_gene: TRBJ1-2
CDR3aa: CASSREQGSGNYGYTF
CDR3nt: TGTGCCAGCAGCCGCGAACAGGGCAGCGGAAACTATGGCTACACCTTC

d_gene: .
v_gene: TRBV5-5
abundance: .
len: 15
j_gene: TRBJ2-3
CDR3aa: CASTTVPNTPDTQYF
CDR3nt: TGTGCCAGCACAACCGTACCCAACACCCCAGATACGCAGTATTTT

d_gene: TRBD1
v_gene: TRBV6-5
abundance: .
len: 15
j_gene: TRBJ1-1
CDR3aa: CASSNSNVRGPEAFF
CDR3nt: TGTGCCAGCAGCAACTCGAATGTGAGGGGGCCTGAAGCTTTCTTT

d_gene: TRBD1
v_gene: TRBV6-1
abundance: .
len: 14
j_gene: TRBJ1-1
CDR3aa: CASRRDRGVTEAFF
CDR3nt: TGTGCCAGCAGAAGGGACAGGGGGGTCACTGAAGCTTTCTTT

d_gene: .
v_gene: TRBV4-3
abundance: .
len: 16
j_gene: TRBJ2-7
CDR3aa: CASSQDAQGGQREQYF
CDR3nt: TGCGCCAGCAGCCAAGATGCGCAGGGCGGCCAAAGGGAGCAGTACTTC

d_gene: .
v_gene: TRBV7-2
abundance: few
len: 15
j_gene: TRBJ2-5
CDR3aa: CASSSLRSPRETQYF
CDR3nt: TGTGCCAGCAGCTCCCTTAGAAGTCCAAGGGAGACCCAGTACTTC

d_gene: TRBD1
v_gene: TRBV5-1
abundance: .
len: 15
j_gene: TRBJ2-7
CDR3aa: CASSFQGAPENEQYF
CDR3nt: TGCGCCAGCAGCTTCCAGGGGGCCCCGGAGAACGAGCAGTACTTC

d_gene: .
v_gene: TRBV2
abundance: few
len: 13
j_gene: TRBJ2-7
CDR3aa: CASSEGGISGPLF
CDR3nt: TGTGCCAGCAGTGAAGGGGGTATCAGCGGGCCCCTCTTC